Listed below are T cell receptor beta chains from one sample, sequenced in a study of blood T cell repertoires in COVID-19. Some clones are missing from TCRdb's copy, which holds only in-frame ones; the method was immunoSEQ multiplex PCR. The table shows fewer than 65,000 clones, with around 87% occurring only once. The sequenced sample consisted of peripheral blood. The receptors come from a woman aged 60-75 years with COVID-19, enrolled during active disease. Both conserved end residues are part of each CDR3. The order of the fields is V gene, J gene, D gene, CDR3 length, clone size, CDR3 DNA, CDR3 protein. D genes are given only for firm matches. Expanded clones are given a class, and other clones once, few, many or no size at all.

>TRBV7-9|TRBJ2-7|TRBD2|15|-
TGTGCCAGCAGCTTAGCTTCCGGGAGGGCTTACGAGCAGTACTTC
CASSLASGRAYEQYF
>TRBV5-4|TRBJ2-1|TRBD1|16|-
TGTGCCAGCAGCTTGGCCCGGGGGACAGGGGATAATGAGCAGTTCTTC
CASSLARGTGDNEQFF
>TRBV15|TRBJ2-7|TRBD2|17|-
TGTGCCACCAGCAGAGATCTTGCGGGAGGGCCGTCCTACGAGCAGTACTTC
CATSRDLAGGPSYEQYF
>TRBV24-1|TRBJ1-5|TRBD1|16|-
TGTGCCACCAGTGATACATCGGACAGGGGGTATCAGCCCCAGCATTTT
CATSDTSDRGYQPQHF
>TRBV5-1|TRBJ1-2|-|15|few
TGCGCCAGCAGCTCACGGACAACAGCTAACTATGGCTACACCTTC
CASSSRTTANYGYTF
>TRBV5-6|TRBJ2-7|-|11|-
TGTGCCAGCAGCTTCCGGTACGAGCAGTACTTC
CASSFRYEQYF
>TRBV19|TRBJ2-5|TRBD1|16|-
TGTGCCAGTAGTCCTCGGACAGGGGGCATGGGGGAGACCCAGTACTTC
CASSPRTGGMGETQYF
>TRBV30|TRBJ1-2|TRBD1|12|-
TGTGCCTGGAGTACAGGGGGCTGGGGCTACACCTTC
CAWSTGGWGYTF
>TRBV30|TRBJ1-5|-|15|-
TGTGCCTGGAGTATTGGAGGGCTCAGCAATCAGCCCCAGCATTTT
CAWSIGGLSNQPQHF
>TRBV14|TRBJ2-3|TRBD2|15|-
TGTGCCAGCAGCCTGGGACTAGCGGGAGTAGATACGCAGTATTTT
CASSLGLAGVDTQYF
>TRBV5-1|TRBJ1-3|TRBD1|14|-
TGCGCCAGCAGACCGGACAGGGCTGGAAACACCATATATTTT
CASRPDRAGNTIYF
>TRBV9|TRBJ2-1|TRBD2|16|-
TGTGCCAGCAGCGTAGCTGAAGCGGGAGTCTACAATGAGCAGTTCTTC
CASSVAEAGVYNEQFF
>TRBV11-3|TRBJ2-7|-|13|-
TGTGCCAGCAGCTCCGGAGGGCCGTACGAGCAGTACTTC
CASSSGGPYEQYF